This TCR beta chain was captured by sequencing in a study of T cell changes during pregnancy in multiple sclerosis. The CDR3 runs 12 residues. Germline trimming cut 6 bases from V and 4 bases from J; bases unmatched to any gene: 2. The germline CDR1 and CDR2 sequences are LGHNA and YNFKEQ. Data came from immunoSEQ multiplex PCR; TCRdb stores just in-frame clones and leaves some out. The sample gives tens of thousands of clones, more than 90% of which show up once; around 5.4% is in the top ten. The chain uses TRBV4-2 and TRBJ1-2, with 7 nucleotides matching TRBD1. This receptor was obtained from a female donor with multiple sclerosis, enrolled in a pregnancy study. Sequences were derived from CD8+ T cells from peripheral blood mononuclear cells, sampled before pregnancy. The CDR3 bases are TGTGCCAGCAGAGGGACAGTCTATGGCTACACCTTC. It is translated as CASRGTVYGYTF.